This T cell receptor (beta chain) was sequenced in a study of T cells after yellow fever vaccination. This clonotype showed up many times. CDR3 length equals 14 residues. V gave up 6 bases and J gave up 8 bases, with 17 bases separating them. TCRdb re-called the 5' RACE reads with MiXCR, one entry per CDR3 protein. Among a few hundred thousand distinct CDR3 sequences listed, 3.6% were seen once. The chain links TRBV12-3 or TRBV12-4 to TRBJ2-1, with D unresolved. The sequencing here drew on PBMCs, taken on the day of the yellow fever booster vaccination. The receptor was derived from a man aged 18 to 29 who received the YFV17D yellow fever vaccine. The CDR3 spells CASSPRFQPDEQFF. The CDR3 DNA sequence: TGTGCCAGCAGCCCCAGGTTCCAGCCCGATGAGCAGTTCTTC.